One TCR beta chain is described in this entry. The antigen is unknown. Indicated treatment: oral pan-JAK inhibitor, 5-10 mg twice daily. Lesional scalp punch biopsies and peripheral blood came from alopecia areata patients. This record belongs to a study of CD8+ T cells in alopecia areata. Study observations and caveats: In lesional scalp, particularly from alopecia totalis/universalis, clonality was higher than in normal scalp.

In each case, RNA was isolated and then reverse transcribed into cDNA as the sequencing template. Measured with immunoSEQ multiplex PCR; TCRdb has only the in-frame clones, and not every one. The table has around 110,000 clones, around 53% seen once. The CDR3 totals 12 residues. Between the trimmed V and J ends, which lost 5 bases and 1 base, there was a span of 8 bases. The V gene's germline CDR1 is GTSNPN and CDR2 SVGIG (reference sequence). The chain recombines TRBV30 with TRBJ1-1; D might be TRBD1 (6 bases). Sequenced material: CD8+ T cells sorted from blood, taken at week 24, from a patient treated with tofacitinib. This TCR was recovered from a human donor with alopecia areata. The CDR3 DNA reads TGTGCCTGGGACAGGCAGAACACTGAAGCTTTCTTT. Amino acids: CAWDRQNTEAFF.